One and the same sample provided the 8 T cell receptor beta chains below, sequenced in a study of T cells in Graves' hyperthyroidism and ophthalmopathy. Authors of the study amplified TCR beta CDR3 regions from RNA transcripts. The TCR CDR3 first-round RT-PCR relied on the HTBI primer set. TCRdb redid the calling of the multiplex PCR reads with MiXCR, one entry per CDR3 protein. Among around 300,000 distinct CDR3 sequences listed, roughly 14% were seen once. Sequencing input: blood. The source is a woman aged 25 to 39 with Graves' hyperthyroidism that later progressed to Graves' ophthalmopathy.

This chain connects TRBV6-2 or TRBV6-3 to TRBJ1-1, with a tentative D call TRBD1 (5 bases). The V end was cut by 6 bases, the J end by 2 bases, with 13 bases between. The CDR3 loop spans 14 amino acids. The germline V gene has CDR1 MNHEY and CDR2 SVGEGT. Here the CDR3 reads CASRGGAGNTEAFF. The CDR3 region has the DNA TGTGCCAGCAGGGGGGGAGCGGGAAACACTGAAGCTTTCTTT.

The chain employs TRBV5-6 and TRBJ2-7; 7 nucleotides match TRBD2. V lost 0 bases to trimming and J lost 6 bases; unmatched junction nucleotides: 3. The CDR3 has 13 amino acids. Germline assignment: CDR1 SGHDT and CDR2 YYEEEE. The CDR3 loop is CASSLGPGGEQYF. CDR3 nucleotide sequence: TGTGCCAGCAGCTTGGGGCCGGGGGGCGAGCAGTACTTC.

This clonotype has a count of ten or more. This chain joins TRBV18 and TRBJ2-2; 10 bases match TRBD2. Trimming removed 2 bases from V and 0 bases from J; junction bases left unmatched: 3. CDR3 length: 17 residues. Germline loops: CDR1 KGHSH, CDR2 LQKENI. DNA of the CDR3: TGTGCCAGCTCACCATCTAGCGGGGGATCGAACACCGGGGAGCTGTTTTTT. This codes for CASSPSSGGSNTGELFF. Full variable domain (rest looked up from reference TRBV18 and TRBJ2-2): NAGVMQNPRHLVRRRGQEARLRCSPMKGHSHVYWYRQLPEEGLKFMVYLQKENIIDESGMPKERFSAEFPKEGPSILRIQQVVRGDSAAYFCASSPSSGGSNTGELFFGEGSRLTVL.

At least ten counts were recorded for this clonotype. The chain uses TRBV4-1 and TRBJ2-3; D gene uncertain. The CDR3 has 12 amino acids. V lost 2 bases to trimming and J lost 2 bases, with 2 bases between them. The germline V gene encodes CDR1 MGHRA and CDR2 YSYEKL. CDR3 protein: CASSQYTDTQYF. CDR3 DNA: TGCGCCAGCAGCCAATACACAGATACGCAGTATTTT.

The chain combines TRBV28 with TRBJ2-5, with 13 nucleotides matching TRBD2. V gave up 0 bases and J gave up 2 bases; unmatched junction bases: 6. The CDR3 covers 18 residues. In germline, CDR1 is MDHEN, CDR2 SYDVKM. The CDR3 reads CASSLWRLAGGDQETQYF. The CDR3 DNA reads TGTGCCAGCAGTTTATGGAGACTAGCGGGAGGAGATCAAGAGACCCAGTACTTC.

This clonotype was detected many times. The V call is TRBV5-1, the J call TRBJ2-7; TRBD2 matches at 8 bases. V lost 3 bases and J lost 9; bases outside the gene matches: 8. Germline V lookup: CDR1 SGHRS, CDR2 YFSETQ. The CDR3 is made up of 13 amino acids. The CDR3 is CASSSSTSGGQYF. The CDR3 nucleotides are TGCGCCAGCAGCTCATCTACTAGCGGTGGGCAGTACTTC. The full variable domain, completed using reference TRBV5-1 and TRBJ2-7, is KAGVTQTPRYLIKTRGQQVTLSCSPISGHRSVSWYQQTPGQGLQFLFEYFSETQRNKGNFPGRFSGRQFSNSRSEMNVSTLELGDSALYLCASSSSTSGGQYFGPGTRLTVT.

This clonotype was counted at least ten times. This chain uses TRBV30 with TRBJ1-1; no definite D call. The germline gives CDR1 GTSNPN, CDR2 SVGIG (reference sequence). V gave up 2 bases and J gave up 1 base, with 8 bases separating them. The CDR3 is made up of 13 amino acids. CDR3 sequence reads: CAWSPGRNTEAFF. As DNA, the CDR3 is TGTGCCTGGAGTCCAGGACGGAACACTGAAGCTTTCTTT.

Regarding this clonotype: One end of the junction is discordant with germline, which a read error may explain. The rearrangement joins TRBV10-3 to TRBJ1-3; no clear D. The CDR3 contains 14 residues. Germline CDR1 reads ENHRY; CDR2 reads SYGVKD. The CDR3 coding sequence is TGTGCCATCAGTGAGTTGGGAACTGGAAACACCATGTATTTT. It specifies CAISELGTGNTMYF.